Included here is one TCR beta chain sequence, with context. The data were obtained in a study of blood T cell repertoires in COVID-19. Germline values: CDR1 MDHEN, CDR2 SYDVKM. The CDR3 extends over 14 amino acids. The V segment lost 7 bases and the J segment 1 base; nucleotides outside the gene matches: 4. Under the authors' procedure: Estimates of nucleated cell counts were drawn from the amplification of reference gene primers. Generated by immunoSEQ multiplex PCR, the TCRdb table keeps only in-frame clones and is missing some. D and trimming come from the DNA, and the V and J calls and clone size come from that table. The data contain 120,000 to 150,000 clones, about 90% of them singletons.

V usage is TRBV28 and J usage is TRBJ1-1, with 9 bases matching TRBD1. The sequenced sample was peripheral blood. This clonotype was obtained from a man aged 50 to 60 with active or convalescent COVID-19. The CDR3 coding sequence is TGTGCCAGCAACATACAGGGGGCGAACACTGAAGCTTTCTTT. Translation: CASNIQGANTEAFF.